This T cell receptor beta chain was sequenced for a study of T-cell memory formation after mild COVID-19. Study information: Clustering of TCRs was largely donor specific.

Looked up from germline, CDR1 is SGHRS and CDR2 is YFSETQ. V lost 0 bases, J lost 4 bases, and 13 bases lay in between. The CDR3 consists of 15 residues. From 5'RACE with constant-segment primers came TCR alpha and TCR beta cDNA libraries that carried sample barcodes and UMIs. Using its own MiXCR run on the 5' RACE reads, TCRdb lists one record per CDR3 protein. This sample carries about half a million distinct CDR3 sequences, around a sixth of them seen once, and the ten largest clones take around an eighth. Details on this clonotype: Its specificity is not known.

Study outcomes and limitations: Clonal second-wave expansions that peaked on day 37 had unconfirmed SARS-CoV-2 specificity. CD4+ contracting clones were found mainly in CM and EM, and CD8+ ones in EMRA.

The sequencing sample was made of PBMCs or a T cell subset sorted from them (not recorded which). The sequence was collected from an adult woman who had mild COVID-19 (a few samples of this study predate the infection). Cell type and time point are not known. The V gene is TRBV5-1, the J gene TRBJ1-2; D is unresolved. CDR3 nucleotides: TGCGCCAGCAGCTTGGCGCCCACCGGGAGCTATGGCTACACCTTC. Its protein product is CASSLAPTGSYGYTF. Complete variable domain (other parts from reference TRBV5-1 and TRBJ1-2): KAGVTQTPRYLIKTRGQQVTLSCSPISGHRSVSWYQQTPGQGLQFLFEYFSETQRNKGNFPGRFSGRQFSNSRSEMNVSTLELGDSALYLCASSLAPTGSYGYTFGSGTRLTVV.